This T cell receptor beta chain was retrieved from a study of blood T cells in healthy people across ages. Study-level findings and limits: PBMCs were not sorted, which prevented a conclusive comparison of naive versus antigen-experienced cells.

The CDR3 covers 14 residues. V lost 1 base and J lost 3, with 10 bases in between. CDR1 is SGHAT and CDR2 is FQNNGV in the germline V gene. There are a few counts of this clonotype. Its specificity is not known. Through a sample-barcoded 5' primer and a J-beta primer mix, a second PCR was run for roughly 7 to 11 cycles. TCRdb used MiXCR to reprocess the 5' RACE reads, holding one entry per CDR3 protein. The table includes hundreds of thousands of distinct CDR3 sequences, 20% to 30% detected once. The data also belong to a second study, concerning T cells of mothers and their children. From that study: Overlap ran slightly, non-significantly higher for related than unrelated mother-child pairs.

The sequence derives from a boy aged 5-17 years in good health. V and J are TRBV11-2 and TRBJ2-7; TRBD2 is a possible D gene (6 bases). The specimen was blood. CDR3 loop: CASSLVRGYYEQYF. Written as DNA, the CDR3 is TGTGCCAGCAGCTTAGTGCGGGGATACTACGAGCAGTACTTC.